The rows below give T cell receptor beta chains drawn from one sample of a study of blood T cell repertoires in COVID-19. The data were produced by immunoSEQ multiplex PCR, yet TCRdb's version contains in-frame clones alone and is incomplete. The sample yields about 270,000 clones, approximately 90% seen once. The specimen was PBMCs or T cells enriched from blood (not recorded which). The receptor source for this set is a man younger than 35 who had recovered from COVID-19. CDR3s include the opening cysteine and the closing phenylalanine or tryptophan. The order of the fields is J gene, clone size, V gene, D gene, CDR3 DNA, CDR3 protein. A D gene is named only where the DNA matches it firmly. Some rows mark clone size as missing; the rest say once, few, many or name a class of expanded clone.

>TRBJ2-5|.|TRBV5-1|.
TGCGCCAGCAGCTTCGGCGGGTCGGAGACCCAGTACTTC
CASSFGGSETQYF
>TRBJ1-5|once|TRBV10-2|.
TGCGCCAGCAGTGAGTCCACCGAGAATCAGCCCCAGCATTTT
CASSESTENQPQHF
>TRBJ1-5|many|TRBV6-2/TRBV6-3|.
TGTGCCAGCAGTTACGCACAGGATAGCAATCAGCCCCAGCATTTT
CASSYAQDSNQPQHF
>TRBJ1-1|.|TRBV11-2|.
TGTGCCAGCAGCTTACGGGATATGAACACTGAAGCTTTCTTT
CASSLRDMNTEAFF
>TRBJ2-1|.|TRBV7-3|TRBD2
TGTGCCAGCAGCTTAGCCAGGGGACTAGCGGGAGCATACAATGAGCAGTTCTTC
CASSLARGLAGAYNEQFF
>TRBJ2-2|.|TRBV7-9|.
TGTGCCAGCACGTCGGGGGTTTTGACCGGGGAGCTGTTTTTT
CASTSGVLTGELFF
>TRBJ2-1|.|TRBV6-4|TRBD2
TGTGCCAGCAGTGGGACTAGCGGGGGGTACAATGAGCAGTTCTTC
CASSGTSGGYNEQFF
>TRBJ1-2|once|TRBV23-1|.
TGCGCCAGCACCCGAGAGTCTAACTATGGCTACACCTTC
CASTRESNYGYTF
>TRBJ1-2|.|TRBV24-1|.
TGTGCCACCAGTGATGCGCCAGGTGGCTATGGCTACACCTTC
CATSDAPGGYGYTF
>TRBJ2-1|.|TRBV21-1|.
TGTGCCAGCACTTCAAGGGGAGCAGGGGGCAGGAGCTCCTACAATGAGCAGTTCTTC
CASTSRGAGGRSSYNEQFF
>TRBJ2-3|.|TRBV19|.
TGTGCCAGTAGTCTTTCGGGGGTCGATACGCAGTATTTT
CASSLSGVDTQYF
>TRBJ2-2|few|TRBV5-1|TRBD1
TGCGCCAGCAGCTCCGGGACAGGGGACGGGGAGCTGTTTTTT
CASSSGTGDGELFF
>TRBJ2-3|.|TRBV19|TRBD1
TGTGCCAGCAGAAGACAGGGAACAGATACGCAGTATTTT
CASRRQGTDTQYF
>TRBJ1-3|.|TRBV4-1|.
TGCGCCAGCAGCCAAAACCCTTCTACCTCTGGAAACACCATATATTTT
CASSQNPSTSGNTIYF
>TRBJ1-2|.|TRBV7-9|TRBD1
TGTGCCAGCAGTCGTGACAGGGGGCACTATGGCTACACCTTC
CASSRDRGHYGYTF
>TRBJ2-3|.|TRBV20-1|.
TGCAGTGCTAGTCCCGTCGGCGGCGATACGCAGTATTTT
CSASPVGGDTQYF
>TRBJ1-4|.|TRBV10-3|TRBD1
TGTGCCATCAGTGAACAGGGGAATGAAAAACTGTTTTTT
CAISEQGNEKLFF
>TRBJ2-3|.|TRBV7-8|.
TGTGCCAGCAGCTTTAGCGCAGATACGCAGTATTTT
CASSFSADTQYF
>TRBJ1-1|.|TRBV20-1|.
TGCAGTGCTAGTGAGAGGGGGGGTAGAACTGAAGCTTTCTTT
CSASERGGRTEAFF
>TRBJ2-1|.|TRBV7-9|TRBD2
TGTGCCAGCAGCCCTATAGCGGGGAGCTCCTACAATGAGCAGTTCTTC
CASSPIAGSSYNEQFF
>TRBJ1-4|.|TRBV29-1|TRBD1
TGCAGCGGGGGGGACAGGGAACGTGAAAAACTGTTTTTT
CSGGDREREKLFF
>TRBJ2-1|.|TRBV3-1/TRBV3-2|TRBD2
TGTGCCAGCAGCCGAGGACTAGTCTCCTACAATGAGCAGTTCTTC
CASSRGLVSYNEQFF
>TRBJ2-5|few|TRBV2|.
TGTGCCAGCAGTGAAACCCTACGGGGGACTGTAAATCAAGAGACCCAGTACTTC
CASSETLRGTVNQETQYF
>TRBJ2-3|.|TRBV29-1|TRBD2
TGCAGCGTTGAAGGGACTAGCGGGCGCACAGATACGCAGTATTTT
CSVEGTSGRTDTQYF
>TRBJ2-2|.|TRBV2|.
TGTGCCAGCTCCTTCAGGGCGAACACCGGGGAGCTGTTTTTT
CASSFRANTGELFF
>TRBJ2-7|.|TRBV19|.
TGTGCCAGTAGTATAGTATGGGCAGGTCAAGGCTACGAGCAGTACTTC
CASSIVWAGQGYEQYF
>TRBJ2-3|.|TRBV5-6|.
TGTGCCAGCAGCTTGGAACAGCCCGGAGATACGCAGTATTTT
CASSLEQPGDTQYF
>TRBJ2-5|.|TRBV16|.
TGTGCCAGCAGCCGCTCGGGGACTCTTGGGGAGACCCAGTACTTC
CASSRSGTLGETQYF